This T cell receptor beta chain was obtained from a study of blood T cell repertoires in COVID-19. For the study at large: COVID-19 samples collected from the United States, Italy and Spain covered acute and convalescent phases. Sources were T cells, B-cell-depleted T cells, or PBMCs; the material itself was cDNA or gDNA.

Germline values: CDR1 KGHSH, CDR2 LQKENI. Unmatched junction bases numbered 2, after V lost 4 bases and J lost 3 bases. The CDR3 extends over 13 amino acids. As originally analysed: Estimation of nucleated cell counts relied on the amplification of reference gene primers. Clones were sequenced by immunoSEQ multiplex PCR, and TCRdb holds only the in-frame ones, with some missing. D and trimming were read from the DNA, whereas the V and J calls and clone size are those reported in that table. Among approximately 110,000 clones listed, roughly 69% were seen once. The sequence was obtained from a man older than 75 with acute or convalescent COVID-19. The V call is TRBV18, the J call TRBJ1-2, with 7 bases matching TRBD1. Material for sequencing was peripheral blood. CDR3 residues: CASSLDRDYGYTF. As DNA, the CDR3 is TGTGCCAGCTCACTCGACAGGGACTATGGCTACACCTTC.